Given below is one T cell receptor beta chain in context. Original handling: Amplification of reference gene primers was used by the study to estimate nucleated cell counts. Some clones are missing from TCRdb's copy, which holds only in-frame ones; the method was immunoSEQ multiplex PCR. For V, J and clone size, that table is used; D and trimming come from the DNA. The sample has roughly 200,000 clones; about nine tenths are singletons. Germline-derived CDR1 and CDR2 are LNHDA and SQIVND (reference sequence). The junction had 9 bases not matched to a gene; V was cut back by 4 bases and J by 5 bases. The CDR3 has 16 amino acids. This entry is derived from a study of blood T cell repertoires in COVID-19.

The clonotype comes from a man between 18 and 29 years old with active or convalescent COVID-19. Sequencing used peripheral blood. V gene TRBV19 combines with J gene TRBJ2-7, with 12 bases that match TRBD2. For the CDR3, the DNA is TGTGCCAGTAGTACCCGGACTAGCGGGATTGGGGACGAGCAGTACTTC. Encoded protein: CASSTRTSGIGDEQYF.